This T cell receptor beta chain stems from a study of Graves' ophthalmopathy and Graves' hyperthyroidism. Findings and limits, study-wide: With a specificity of just under 75% and a sensitivity of approximately 68%, the model predicted ophthalmopathy progression. The majority of expanded thyroid clonotypes above 0.001 frequency also occurred in blood.

RNA transcripts served as template for amplifying TCR beta CDR3 sequences. Second-round multiplex PCR came after a first-round RT-PCR that employed HTBI primers. TCRdb passed the multiplex PCR reads through MiXCR, listing each CDR3 protein once. This sample carries 500,000 to 600,000 distinct CDR3 sequences, under 45% of them seen once, and the ten largest clones take about 4.2%. This CDR3 spans 16 amino acids. Between the trimmed V and J ends, which lost 3 bases and 0 bases, there was a span of 14 bases. Patients in the hyperthyroidism group, adults aged 18 to 65, were newly diagnosed, under 2 months' duration. Ineligible for inclusion were patients with other autoimmune diseases, uncontrolled infections, pregnancy or lactation. This clonotype was recorded many times. The antigen remains undetermined.

This chain uses TRBV12-3 or TRBV12-4 with TRBJ1-1; D is undetermined. Sequencing input: peripheral blood or thyroid tissue (not recorded which). The receptor was isolated from an adult man with Graves' hyperthyroidism. The CDR3 bases are TGTGCCAGCAGTTTCTCGTTGGGGAACATGAACACTGAAGCTTTCTTT. Residues: CASSFSLGNMNTEAFF.